Presented here are 14 T cell receptor beta chains from one specimen sequenced in a study of shared clonotypes between healthy human individuals (dated by TCRdb to 2020 to 2021). CD8 naive samples were obtained by positive selection for CCR7 among CD45RO-negative cells, yielding a CD45RA+CCR7+ population from which TemRA cells were excluded. Libraries were prepared through the immunoSEQ multiplex PCR assay. The table comes from immuneACCESS by way of TCRdb, which keeps in-frame sequences with V and J called. Part of the clones is missing from these tables; in studies checked, under half for an unresolved V gene and the rest for unknown reasons. This sample gives about 2.1 million clones in total; around 93% of them show up just once. The ten biggest clones cover about 1.7% of the sample. Sequencing was done on a sample of naive CD8+ T cells from PBMCs. The cell subset or site label of this sample denotes: CD45RA+CCR7+. These receptor sequences come from a man aged 18 to 29 in good health. Some clones in this sample may be carry-over from other donors' samples.

Of note for this clone: Within the sample, other DNA sequences also encode this same CDR3. This chain uses TRBV28 with TRBJ2-2; no firm D call. CDR3 size: 10 residues. The V end was cut by 8 bases, the J end by 5 bases, with 3 bases between. Germline CDR1 is MDHEN and CDR2 is SYDVKM. The chain's CDR3 is CASGTGELFF. The CDR3 DNA reads TGTGCCAGCGGAACCGGGGAGCTGTTTTTT.

The chain combines TRBV5-8 with TRBJ2-7; 8 positions agree with TRBD1. Germline assignment: CDR1 SGHTS and CDR2 YDEGEE. The CDR3 is 15 residues long. V dropped 0 bases and J dropped 5; count of bases not matched to a gene: 7. CDR3 sequence reads: CASSLGQGAGDEQYF. The CDR3 nucleotides read TGTGCCAGCAGCTTGGGGCAGGGGGCTGGGGACGAGCAGTACTTC.

The chain uses TRBV5-8 and TRBJ1-1; D is ambiguous. From germline, CDR1 is SGHTS and CDR2 YDEGEE. There are 16 residues in the CDR3. Between the trimmed V and J ends, which lost 0 bases and 5 bases, there was a span of 17 bases. The CDR3 DNA follows: TGTGCCAGCAGCTTGGCCGGCAGATCTATGAGGACTGAAGCTTTCTTT. This translates into CASSLAGRSMRTEAFF.

In regard to this clone: A clone one base away is much larger, so this may be a read error. CDR3 coding DNA: TGTGCCAGCAGCGCCGGGACTAGCAATGAGCAGTTCTTC. It codes for CASSAGTSNEQFF. The chain couples TRBV5-6 to TRBJ2-1; 8 nucleotides agree with TRBD2. J lost 6 bases, V lost 4 bases, and 3 bases had no gene match. The CDR3 loop spans 13 amino acids. The germline gives CDR1 SGHDT, CDR2 YYEEEE.

The chain joins TRBV5-6 to TRBJ1-2; unclear D gene. The CDR3 consists of 14 residues. Germline CDR1 reads SGHDT; CDR2 reads YYEEEE. The V end lost 3 bases, the J end lost 0 bases, and 9 bases lay between the germline ends. The DNA of the CDR3 is TGTGCCAGCAGCTCGGCCGGAGCTAACTATGGCTACACCTTC. This sequence encodes CASSSAGANYGYTF.

Here the CDR3 DNA reads TGTGCCAGCAGAACTAGCGGGATTCAAGAGACCCAGTACTTC. Translating it yields CASRTSGIQETQYF. The chain carries TRBV11-2 and TRBJ2-5, with 10 bases fitting TRBD2. Germline trimming cut 6 bases from V and 2 bases from J; bases unmatched to any gene: 3. The germline CDR1 and CDR2 sequences are SGHAT and FQNNGV. The CDR3 covers 14 residues.

This clone was seen only once. The rearrangement uses TRBV7-8 and TRBJ2-7, with D possibly being TRBD1 (6 bases). The CDR3 has 16 residues. V was pared by 3 bases and J by 1 base, with 16 bases between. CDR1 is SGHVS, CDR2 FQNEAQ, per germline. For the CDR3, the DNA is TGTGCCAGCAGCTTGGGCAGGGGCCATCTATCCTACGAGCAGTACTTC. Translated, it gives CASSLGRGHLSYEQYF.

This clone came up a few times. This specimen includes other DNA sequences encoding the same CDR3. V gene TRBV27 combines with J gene TRBJ1-5; D gene unclear. Deletions cut 4 bases from V and 0 bases from J, with 4 bases between. There are 13 residues in the CDR3. Germline V gene sequence: CDR1 MNHEY, CDR2 SMNVEV (reference sequence). CDR3 in DNA: TGTGCCAGCAGTTCGTATAGCAATCAGCCCCAGCATTTT. Protein: CASSSYSNQPQHF.

The V and J genes are TRBV7-9 and TRBJ2-5, with 12 bases lining up with TRBD2. The ends lost 4 bases at V and 4 bases at J; junction bases unmatched: 10. In germline, CDR1 is SEHNR, CDR2 FQNEAQ (reference sequence). The CDR3 covers 17 residues. CDR3 region: CASSSTSGRPKRETQYF. The CDR3 coding sequence is TGTGCCAGCAGCTCCACTAGCGGGAGGCCCAAAAGAGAGACCCAGTACTTC.

The rearrangement links TRBV9 to TRBJ2-7, with D perhaps TRBD2 (6 bases). Trimming left V 3 bases short and J 1 base short, with 8 bases between. Germline-derived CDR1 and CDR2 are SGDLS and YYNGEE. The CDR3 sequence is 13 residues long. CDR3 sequence reads: CASSGRVSYEQYF. The CDR3 coding sequence is TGTGCCAGCAGCGGGAGGGTTTCCTACGAGCAGTACTTC.

This clone was seen a few times. This sequence joins TRBV15 and TRBJ1-1; 8 bases fit TRBD1. The V gene's germline CDR1 is LNHNV and CDR2 YYDKDF (reference sequence). This CDR3 has 14 residues. Trimming at V came to 9 bases and at J to 2 bases, leaving 8 bases not matched to a gene. The CDR3 sequence: CATLSTGGNTEAFF. The CDR3 DNA reads TGTGCCACGCTGAGTACAGGGGGAAACACTGAAGCTTTCTTT.

J is TRBJ2-1 and V is TRBV6-4; TRBD2 aligns across 9 bases. Unmatched junction bases numbered 6, after V lost 4 bases and J lost 5 bases. CDR1 and CDR2 from the germline V gene are MRHNA and SNTAGT. The CDR3 is 15 amino acids. As DNA, the CDR3 is TGTGCCAGCAGTGTGCGGGAGGGGGTCCACAATGAGCAGTTCTTC. This translates into CASSVREGVHNEQFF.

V usage is TRBV6-5 and J usage is TRBJ2-3, with D maybe TRBD2 (6 bases). V was clipped by 6 bases and J by 14 bases, with 21 bases between them. Per germline, CDR1 MNHEY and CDR2 SVGAGI. The CDR3 contains 13 residues. CDR3 bases: TGTGCCAGCAGGCGGAATAAGTGGGAGGAAGTGTATTTT. Translated, it gives CASRRNKWEEVYF.

As regards this clone: Other DNA sequences in the sample encode the same CDR3. The rearrangement uses TRBV9 and TRBJ2-2; D gene uncertain. The germline gives CDR1 SGDLS, CDR2 YYNGEE. V was pared by 0 bases and J by 0 bases, with 6 bases between. The CDR3 covers 15 residues. The CDR3 DNA sequence: TGTGCCAGCAGCGTAGGGACGGCGAACACCGGGGAGCTGTTTTTT. As protein: CASSVGTANTGELFF.